These 17 T cell receptor beta chains were sequenced from one sample in a study of cytomegalovirus exposure and HLA in healthy donors. Profiled with immunoSEQ multiplex PCR; TCRdb holds only in-frame clones, not every one. Of roughly 120,000 clones in the sample, approximately 90% were seen once. Source material: PBMCs. All receptors come from a young woman in good health and CMV-seronegative.

The chain recombines TRBV28 with TRBJ1-5; D might be TRBD1 (6 bases). CDR1 MDHEN and CDR2 SYDVKM come from the germline V gene. With 6 bases removed from V and 0 bases from J, the gap between germline ends came to 15 bases. The CDR3 is 16 residues long. CDR3 protein: CASRDHGGLSNQPQHF. In nucleotides, the CDR3 is TGTGCCAGCAGAGACCACGGGGGGCTTAGCAATCAGCCCCAGCATTTT.

This clone has only one observation. The chain carries TRBV27 and TRBJ1-2; 11 bases map to TRBD1. CDR3 size: 14 residues. The ends lost 6 bases at V and 5 bases at J; junction bases unmatched: 5. The germline CDR1 and CDR2 sequences are MNHEY and SMNVEV (reference sequence). The CDR3 spells CASRPGQGVYGYTF. The CDR3 DNA reads TGTGCCAGCAGACCGGGACAGGGGGTATATGGCTACACCTTC.

The genes are TRBV28 and TRBJ2-7; 7 bases are a match to TRBD1. The length of the CDR3 is 14 residues. Germline lookup yields CDR1 MDHEN and CDR2 SYDVKM. V lost 0 bases to trimming and J lost 12 bases; unmatched junction nucleotides: 11. CDR3 bases: TGTGCCAGCAGTTTATGGGGCCGGGACAGTGGACGGTACTTC. It yields the protein CASSLWGRDSGRYF.

CDR3 sequence: CASSLGSSGHSYNEQFF. The CDR3 DNA follows: TGTGCCAGCAGCTTAGGGTCTAGCGGACACTCCTACAATGAGCAGTTCTTC. The chain recombines TRBV11-2 with TRBJ2-1; the match to TRBD2 covers 7 bases. Germline V gene sequence: CDR1 SGHAT, CDR2 FQNNGV. The J segment lost 0 bases and the V segment lost 1 base, leaving 6 bases of the junction unmatched. This CDR3 comprises 17 residues. The whole variable domain, remainder taken from reference TRBV11-2 and TRBJ2-1, is EAGVAQSPRYKIIEKRQSVAFWCNPISGHATLYWYQQILGQGPKLLIQFQNNGVVDDSQLPKDRFSAERLKGVDSTLKIQPAKLEDSAVYLCASSLGSSGHSYNEQFFGPGTRLTVL.

The gene calls are TRBV7-2 and TRBJ2-1; D unclear. Trimming removed 5 bases from V and 0 bases from J, with 11 bases in between. Germline loops: CDR1 SGHTA, CDR2 FQGNSA. This CDR3 contains 15 residues. The CDR3 DNA reads TGTGCCAGCAGCAATACCGGTAACTCCTACAATGAGCAGTTCTTC. Its protein is CASSNTGNSYNEQFF.

DNA of the CDR3: TGCAGCGCAAGTGGGGGACAGGGGGCGCGGGGCTACACCTTC. Its translation is CSASGGQGARGYTF. The V gene is TRBV29-1, the J gene TRBJ1-2, with 12 bases aligning to TRBD1. V shed 7 bases, J shed 8 bases, and the junction held 11 bases outside the gene matches. The CDR3 runs 14 residues. CDR1 and CDR2 from the germline V gene are SQVTM and ANQGSEA.

The CDR3 region has the DNA TGTGCCACCGGGACAGGGGGCAATTCACCCCTCCACTTT. It codes for CATGTGGNSPLHF. The chain couples TRBV19 to TRBJ1-6; 12 bases agree with TRBD1. This CDR3 spans 13 amino acids. The germline V gene encodes CDR1 LNHDA and CDR2 SQIVND (reference sequence). The V and J ends lost 10 bases and 7 bases, in that order; junction bases with no gene match: 2. Combining the CDR3 with reference TRBV19 and TRBJ1-6 gives the whole variable domain DGGITQSPKYLFRKEGQNVTLSCEQNLNHDAMYWYRQDPGQGLRLIYYSQIVNDFQKGDIAEGYSVSREKKESFPLTVTSAQKNPTAFYLCATGTGGNSPLHFGNGTRLTVT.

This clone is a singleton in its sample. The rearrangement joins TRBV6-5 to TRBJ2-7; 9 nucleotides align to TRBD1. The V and J ends lost 0 bases and 6 bases, in that order; junction bases with no gene match: 6. CDR3 length: 15 residues. Germline CDR1 and CDR2: MNHEY and SVGAGI. CDR3 DNA: TGTGCCAGCAGTTACTCAAACAGGGGGCCGGTCGAGCAGTACTTC. Its protein product is CASSYSNRGPVEQYF.

V and J are TRBV5-1 and TRBJ2-1, with 14 bases lining up with TRBD2. Trimming at V came to 0 bases and at J to 4 bases, leaving 9 bases not matched to a gene. The CDR3 is 19 amino acids. Per the germline V gene, CDR1 is SGHRS and CDR2 is YFSETQ. Here the CDR3 reads CASSLEPQGLAGEYNEQFF. In DNA, the CDR3 is TGCGCCAGCAGCTTGGAACCCCAGGGACTAGCGGGGGAATACAATGAGCAGTTCTTC. The whole variable domain, remainder taken from reference TRBV5-1 and TRBJ2-1, is KAGVTQTPRYLIKTRGQQVTLSCSPISGHRSVSWYQQTPGQGLQFLFEYFSETQRNKGNFPGRFSGRQFSNSRSEMNVSTLELGDSALYLCASSLEPQGLAGEYNEQFFGPGTRLTVL.

CDR3 loop: CASSRDRDTEAFF. The CDR3 nucleotides are TGTGCCAGCAGCCGAGACAGGGACACTGAAGCTTTCTTT. V is TRBV7-9 and J is TRBJ1-1, with 7 nucleotides matching TRBD1. This CDR3 has 13 amino acids. Unmatched junction bases numbered 3, after V lost 5 bases and J lost 3 bases. Germline CDR1 is SEHNR and CDR2 is FQNEAQ (reference sequence). Full variable domain (rest looked up from reference TRBV7-9 and TRBJ1-1): DTGVSQNPRHKITKRGQNVTFRCDPISEHNRLYWYRQTLGQGPEFLTYFQNEAQLEKSRLLSDRFSAERPKGSFSTLEIQRTEQGDSAMYLCASSRDRDTEAFFGQGTRLTVV.

The CDR3 DNA reads TGCGCCAGCCAACGGGGGGACTACGAGCAGTACTTC. It is translated as CASQRGDYEQYF. This sequence joins TRBV10-2 and TRBJ2-7, with 7 bases lining up with TRBD2. Germline V gene lookup returns CDR1 WSHSY and CDR2 SAAADI. The length of the CDR3 is 12 residues. With 8 bases clipped from V and 3 bases from J, the junction kept 4 bases outside the gene matches.

V gene TRBV30 combines with J gene TRBJ2-3; possible D gene TRBD1, 6 bases. Trimming removed 7 bases at V and 5 bases at J, with 10 bases between. The germline V gene has CDR1 GTSNPN and CDR2 SVGIG (reference sequence). This CDR3 spans 11 amino acids. CDR3 in DNA: TGTGCCTACTCACAGGGAGATACGCAGTATTTT. Its protein is CAYSQGDTQYF.

The chain combines TRBV9 with TRBJ2-7; no reliable D call. Trimming stripped 0 bases from V and 2 bases from J, with 6 bases between. This CDR3 spans 13 amino acids. Per the germline V gene, CDR1 is SGDLS and CDR2 is YYNGEE. The CDR3 region is CASSVGSTYEQYF. CDR3 nucleotide sequence: TGTGCCAGCAGCGTAGGGAGTACCTACGAGCAGTACTTC.

This clone was seen more than once but under ten times. Other DNA variants within this sample encode the same CDR3. The chain employs TRBV5-1 and TRBJ1-2; a possible D gene is TRBD1 (5 bases). The V end was cut by 2 bases, the J end by 6 bases, with 8 bases between. CDR3 length: 12 amino acids. In germline, CDR1 is SGHRS, CDR2 YFSETQ. CDR3 amino acids: CASSLGGDGYTF. For the CDR3, the DNA is TGCGCCAGCAGCTTAGGAGGGGATGGCTACACCTTC.

This rearrangement joins TRBV7-9 to TRBJ2-7; 7 bases are a match to TRBD2. Germline lookup yields CDR1 SEHNR and CDR2 FQNEAQ (reference sequence). V shed 5 bases and J 3 bases; nucleotides not matched to a gene: 4. The CDR3 runs 13 residues. CDR3 sequence (DNA): TGTGCCAGCAGCCCACCGGGGGGCTACGAGCAGTACTTC. Its translation is CASSPPGGYEQYF.

V is TRBV19 and J is TRBJ2-1, with TRBD2 matching 9 bases. Trimming at V came to 6 bases and at J to 3 bases, leaving 6 bases not matched to a gene. The CDR3 covers 15 residues. Germline V gene lookup returns CDR1 LNHDA and CDR2 SQIVND (reference sequence). The CDR3 region has the DNA TGTGCCAGTAGCTTGACTAGCGGTAACTACAATGAGCAGTTCTTC. This translates into CASSLTSGNYNEQFF.

This clone was counted once. The chain combines TRBV29-1 with TRBJ1-3, with a tentative D call TRBD1 (5 bases). The CDR3 totals 13 residues. Trimming stripped 6 bases from V and 1 base from J, with 10 bases between. In germline, CDR1 is SQVTM, CDR2 ANQGSEA. The chain's CDR3 is CSVGTESGNTIYF. DNA for the CDR3: TGCAGCGTGGGGACTGAGTCTGGAAACACCATATATTTT.